What follows are 4 T cell receptor beta chains derived from one specimen sequenced in a study of blood T cell repertoires in COVID-19. Only in-frame clones appear in the TCRdb table, and some are missing; sequencing was by immunoSEQ multiplex PCR. The sample holds around 300,000 clones, around 90% seen once. The specimen sequenced was PBMCs or T cells enriched from blood (not recorded which). These receptors came from a woman in her fifties or sixties who had recovered from COVID-19.

The V gene is TRBV28, the J gene TRBJ1-2; possible D gene TRBD1, 6 bases. The CDR3 totals 13 residues. Trimming removed 8 bases at V and 6 bases at J, with 16 bases between. CDR1 and CDR2 (germline): MDHEN, SYDVKM. CDR3 bases: TGTGCCAGCGGAGCAGGGGTACGGAATGGCTACACCTTC. Encoded protein: CASGAGVRNGYTF.

CDR3 DNA sequence: TGTGCCACCATTGGACGGGACAGGGGAGGCACAGATACGCAGTATTTT. Protein: CATIGRDRGGTDTQYF. The V call is TRBV24-1, the J call TRBJ2-3; 10 positions match TRBD1. V was pared by 8 bases and J by 1 base, with 8 bases of the junction left unmatched. The germline gives CDR1 KGHDR, CDR2 SFDVKD. This CDR3 spans 16 amino acids.

V gene TRBV3-1 (or the pseudogene TRBV3-2) combines with J gene TRBJ1-2; 7 nucleotides agree with TRBD1. CDR1 and CDR2 from the germline V gene are LGHDT and YNNKEL (reference sequence). The CDR3 has 15 residues. Germline trimming cut 1 base from V and 1 base from J; bases unmatched to any gene: 3. As DNA, the CDR3 is TGTGCCAGCAGCCAAGGGACAGGACTTAACTATGGCTACACCTTC. It encodes CASSQGTGLNYGYTF.

The rearrangement links TRBV28 to TRBJ1-6; D ambiguous. From germline, CDR1 is MDHEN and CDR2 SYDVKM. This CDR3 region has 17 residues. The V end was cut by 1 base, the J end by 8 bases, with 18 bases between. The CDR3 reads CASSLSSGGFGDSPLHF. CDR3 DNA: TGTGCCAGCAGTTTATCGTCTGGAGGGTTCGGCGATTCACCCCTCCACTTT. Together with reference TRBV28 and TRBJ1-6, the CDR3 gives the full variable domain: DVKVTQSSRYLVKRTGEKVFLECVQDMDHENMFWYRQDPGLGLRLIYFSYDVKMKEKGDIPEGYSVSREKKERFSLILESASTNQTSMYLCASSLSSGGFGDSPLHFGNGTRLTVT.